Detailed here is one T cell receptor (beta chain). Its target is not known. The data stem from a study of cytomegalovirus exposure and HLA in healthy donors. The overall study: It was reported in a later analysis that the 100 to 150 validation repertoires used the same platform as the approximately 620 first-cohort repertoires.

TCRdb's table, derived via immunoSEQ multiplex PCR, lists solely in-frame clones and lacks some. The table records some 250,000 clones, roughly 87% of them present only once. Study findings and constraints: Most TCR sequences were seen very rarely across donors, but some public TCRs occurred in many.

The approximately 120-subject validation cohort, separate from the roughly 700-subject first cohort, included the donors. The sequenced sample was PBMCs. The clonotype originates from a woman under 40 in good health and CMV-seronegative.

CDR3 sequence (DNA): TGTGCCAGCAGTTTACGGTTGGGGCCCCTGAACCAGTATTTT. Translation gives CASSLRLGPLNQYF. The V call is TRBV28, the J call TRBJ2-3; perhaps TRBD1 as D (5 bases). Trimming removed 2 bases from V and 12 bases from J, with 18 bases in between. Germline CDR1 MDHEN, CDR2 SYDVKM. The CDR3 has 14 amino acids.